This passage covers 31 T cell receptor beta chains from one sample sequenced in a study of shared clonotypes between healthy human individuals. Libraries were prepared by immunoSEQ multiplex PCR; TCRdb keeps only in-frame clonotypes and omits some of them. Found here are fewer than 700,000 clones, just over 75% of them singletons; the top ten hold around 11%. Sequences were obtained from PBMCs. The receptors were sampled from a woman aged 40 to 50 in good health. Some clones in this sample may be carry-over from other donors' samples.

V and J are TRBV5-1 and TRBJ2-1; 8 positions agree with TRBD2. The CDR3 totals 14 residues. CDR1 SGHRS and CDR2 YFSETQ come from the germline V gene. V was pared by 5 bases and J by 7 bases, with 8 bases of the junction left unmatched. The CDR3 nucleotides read TGCGCCAGCAGAACCGGGACTAGGGTTAATGAGCAGTTCTTC. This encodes CASRTGTRVNEQFF.

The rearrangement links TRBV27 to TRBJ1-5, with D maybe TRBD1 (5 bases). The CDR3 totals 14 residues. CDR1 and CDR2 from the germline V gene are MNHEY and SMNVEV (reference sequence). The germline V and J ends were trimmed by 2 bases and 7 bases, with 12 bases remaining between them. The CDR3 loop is CASSLSRVGQPQHF. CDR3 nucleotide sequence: TGTGCCAGCAGTTTAAGCAGGGTAGGGCAGCCCCAGCATTTT.

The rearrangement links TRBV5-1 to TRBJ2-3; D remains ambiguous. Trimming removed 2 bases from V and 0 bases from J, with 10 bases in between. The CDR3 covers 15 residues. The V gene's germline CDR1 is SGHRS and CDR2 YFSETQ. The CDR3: CASSFMDGSTDTQYF. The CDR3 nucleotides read TGCGCCAGCAGCTTTATGGACGGGAGCACAGATACGCAGTATTTT. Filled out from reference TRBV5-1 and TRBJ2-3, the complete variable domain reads KAGVTQTPRYLIKTRGQQVTLSCSPISGHRSVSWYQQTPGQGLQFLFEYFSETQRNKGNFPGRFSGRQFSNSRSEMNVSTLELGDSALYLCASSFMDGSTDTQYFGPGTRLTVL.

The CDR3 DNA is TGCGCCAGCGAAAGACAGGGGTTGGCCGGGGAGCTGTTTTTT. Translation gives CASERQGLAGELFF. The chain uses TRBV5-1 and TRBJ2-2, with 8 nucleotides matching TRBD1. Germline V gene data show CDR1 as SGHRS and CDR2 as YFSETQ. The CDR3 extends over 14 amino acids. J was trimmed by 6 bases and V by 7 bases; bases with no gene match: 8.

The CDR3 DNA is TGTGCCAGCAGGGGGCAATTAGACTATGGCTACACCTTC. This codes for CASRGQLDYGYTF. This chain links TRBV2 with TRBJ1-2; possibly TRBD1 for D (5 bases). CDR1 and CDR2 (germline): SNHLY, FYNNEI. CDR3 size: 13 residues. Trimming removed 6 bases from V and 3 bases from J, with 11 bases in between.

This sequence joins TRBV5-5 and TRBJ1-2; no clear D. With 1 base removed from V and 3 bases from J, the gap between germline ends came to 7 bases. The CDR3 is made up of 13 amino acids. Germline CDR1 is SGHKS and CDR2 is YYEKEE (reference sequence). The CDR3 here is CASSLSQHYGYTF. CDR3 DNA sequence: TGTGCCAGCAGCTTGAGCCAGCACTATGGCTACACCTTC.

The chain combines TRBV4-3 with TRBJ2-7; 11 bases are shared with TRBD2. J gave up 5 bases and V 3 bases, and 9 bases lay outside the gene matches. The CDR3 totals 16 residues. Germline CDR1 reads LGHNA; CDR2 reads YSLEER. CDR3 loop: CASSHQLAGAGHEQYF. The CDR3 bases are TGCGCCAGCAGCCACCAACTAGCGGGAGCCGGCCACGAGCAGTACTTC.

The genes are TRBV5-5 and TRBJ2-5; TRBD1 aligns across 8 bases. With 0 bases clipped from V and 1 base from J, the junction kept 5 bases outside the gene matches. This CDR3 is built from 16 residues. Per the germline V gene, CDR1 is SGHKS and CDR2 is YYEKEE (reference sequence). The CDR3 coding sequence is TGTGCCAGCAGCTTGGCCCTGGGACAGGCCCAAGAGACCCAGTACTTC. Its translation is CASSLALGQAQETQYF.

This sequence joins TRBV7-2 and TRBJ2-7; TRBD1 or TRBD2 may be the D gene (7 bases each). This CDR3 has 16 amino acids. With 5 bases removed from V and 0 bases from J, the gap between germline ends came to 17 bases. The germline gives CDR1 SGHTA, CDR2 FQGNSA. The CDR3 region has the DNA TGTGCCAGCAGCCGGGGAGGGACAGCGGACTCCTACGAGCAGTACTTC. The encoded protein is CASSRGGTADSYEQYF.

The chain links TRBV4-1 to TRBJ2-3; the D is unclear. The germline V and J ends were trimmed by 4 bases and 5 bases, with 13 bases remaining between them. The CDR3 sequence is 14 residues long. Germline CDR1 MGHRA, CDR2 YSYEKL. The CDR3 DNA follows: TGCGCCAGCAGCCGGGTCGAGAAACGAGATACGCAGTATTTT. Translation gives CASSRVEKRDTQYF.

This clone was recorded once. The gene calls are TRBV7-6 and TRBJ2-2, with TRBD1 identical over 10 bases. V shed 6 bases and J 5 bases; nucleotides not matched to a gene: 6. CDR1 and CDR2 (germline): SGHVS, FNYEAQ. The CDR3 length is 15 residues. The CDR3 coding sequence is TGTGCCAGCAGGTCCGGGACAGGGGTGACCGGGGAGCTGTTTTTT. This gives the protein CASRSGTGVTGELFF.

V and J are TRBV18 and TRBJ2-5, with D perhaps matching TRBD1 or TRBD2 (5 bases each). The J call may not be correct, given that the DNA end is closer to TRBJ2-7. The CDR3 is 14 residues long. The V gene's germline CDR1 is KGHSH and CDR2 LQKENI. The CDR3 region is CASSPRGDSYEQYF. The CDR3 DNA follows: TGTGCCAGCTCACCACGAGGGGACTCCTACGAGCAGTACTTC.

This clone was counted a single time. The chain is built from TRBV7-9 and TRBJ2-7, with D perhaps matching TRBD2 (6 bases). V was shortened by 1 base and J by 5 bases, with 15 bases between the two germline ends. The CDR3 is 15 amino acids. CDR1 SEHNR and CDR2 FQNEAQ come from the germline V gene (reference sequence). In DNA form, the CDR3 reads TGTGCCAGCAGCTTAGTTACGGGACTCCCGAACGAGCAGTACTTC. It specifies CASSLVTGLPNEQYF.

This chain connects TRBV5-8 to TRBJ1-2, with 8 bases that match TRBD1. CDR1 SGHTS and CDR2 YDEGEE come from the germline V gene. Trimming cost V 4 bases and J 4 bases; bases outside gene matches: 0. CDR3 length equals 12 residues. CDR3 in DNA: TGTGCCAGCAGCCAGGGGGCCTATGGCTACACCTTC. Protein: CASSQGAYGYTF.

The CDR3: CASSADDRTYGYTF. CDR3 nucleotides: TGTGCCAGCAGCGCCGACGACAGGACCTATGGCTACACCTTC. The rearrangement uses TRBV28 and TRBJ1-2; possibly TRBD1 for D (6 bases). The CDR3 spans 14 residues. Germline CDR1 and CDR2: MDHEN and SYDVKM. V lost 6 bases and J 4 bases, leaving 15 bases between the germline ends.

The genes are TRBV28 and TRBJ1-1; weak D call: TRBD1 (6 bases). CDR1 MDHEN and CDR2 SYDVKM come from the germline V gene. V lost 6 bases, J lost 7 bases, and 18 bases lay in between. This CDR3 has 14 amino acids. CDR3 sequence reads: CASRGDTQTNEAFF. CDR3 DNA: TGTGCCAGCAGGGGGGACACTCAAACAAATGAAGCTTTCTTT.

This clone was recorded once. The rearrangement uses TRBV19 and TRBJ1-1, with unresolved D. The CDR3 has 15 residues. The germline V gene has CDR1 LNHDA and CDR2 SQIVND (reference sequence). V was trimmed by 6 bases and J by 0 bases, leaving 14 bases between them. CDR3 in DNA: TGTGCCAGTAGCCGGTCAGGCATATTGAACACTGAAGCTTTCTTT. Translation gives CASSRSGILNTEAFF.

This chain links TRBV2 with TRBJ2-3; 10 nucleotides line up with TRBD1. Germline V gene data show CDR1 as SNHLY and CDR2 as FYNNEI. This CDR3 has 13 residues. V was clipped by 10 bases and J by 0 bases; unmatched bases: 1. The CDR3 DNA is TGTGCCAAGGGACAGGGGAGCACAGATACGCAGTATTTT. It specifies CAKGQGSTDTQYF.

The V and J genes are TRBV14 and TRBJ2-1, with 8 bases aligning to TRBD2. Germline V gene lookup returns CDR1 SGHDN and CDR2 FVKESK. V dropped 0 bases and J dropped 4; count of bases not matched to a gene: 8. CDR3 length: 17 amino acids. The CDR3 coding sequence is TGTGCCAGCAGCCAAGATTATAGCGGGATTTCTTACAATGAGCAGTTCTTC. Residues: CASSQDYSGISYNEQFF.

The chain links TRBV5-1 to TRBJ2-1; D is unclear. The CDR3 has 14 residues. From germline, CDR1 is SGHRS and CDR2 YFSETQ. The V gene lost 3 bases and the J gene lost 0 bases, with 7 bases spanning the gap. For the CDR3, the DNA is TGCGCCAGCAGCTGGACCCACTCCTACAATGAGCAGTTCTTC. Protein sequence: CASSWTHSYNEQFF.

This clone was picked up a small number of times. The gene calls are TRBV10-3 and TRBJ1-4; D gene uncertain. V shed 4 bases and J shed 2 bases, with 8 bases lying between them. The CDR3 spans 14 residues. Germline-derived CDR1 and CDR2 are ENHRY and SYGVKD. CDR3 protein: CAISGDPTNEKLFF. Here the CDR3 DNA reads TGTGCCATCAGTGGGGATCCGACTAATGAAAAACTGTTTTTT.

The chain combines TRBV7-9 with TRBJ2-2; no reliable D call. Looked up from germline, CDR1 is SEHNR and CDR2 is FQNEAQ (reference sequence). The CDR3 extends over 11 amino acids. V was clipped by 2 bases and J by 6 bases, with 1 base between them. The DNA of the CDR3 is TGTGCCAGCAGCTTATCCGGGGAGCTGTTTTTT. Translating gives CASSLSGELFF. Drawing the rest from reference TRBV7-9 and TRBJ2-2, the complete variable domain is DTGVSQNPRHKITKRGQNVTFRCDPISEHNRLYWYRQTLGQGPEFLTYFQNEAQLEKSRLLSDRFSAERPKGSFSTLEIQRTEQGDSAMYLCASSLSGELFFGEGSRLTVL.

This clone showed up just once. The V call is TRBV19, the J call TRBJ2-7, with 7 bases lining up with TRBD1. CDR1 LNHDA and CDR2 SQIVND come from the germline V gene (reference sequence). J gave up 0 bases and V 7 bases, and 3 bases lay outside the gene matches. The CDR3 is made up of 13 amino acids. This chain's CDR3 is CASTRTGSYEQYF. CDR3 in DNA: TGTGCCAGTACCAGGACAGGCTCCTACGAGCAGTACTTC. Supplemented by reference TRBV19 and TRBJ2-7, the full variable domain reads DGGITQSPKYLFRKEGQNVTLSCEQNLNHDAMYWYRQDPGQGLRLIYYSQIVNDFQKGDIAEGYSVSREKKESFPLTVTSAQKNPTAFYLCASTRTGSYEQYFGPGTRLTVT.

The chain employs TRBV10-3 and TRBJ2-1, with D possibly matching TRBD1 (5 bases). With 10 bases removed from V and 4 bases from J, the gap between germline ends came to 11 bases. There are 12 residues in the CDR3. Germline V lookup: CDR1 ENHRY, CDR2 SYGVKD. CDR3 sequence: CATKDTYNEQFF. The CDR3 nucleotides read TGTGCCACCAAGGACACTTACAATGAGCAGTTCTTC.

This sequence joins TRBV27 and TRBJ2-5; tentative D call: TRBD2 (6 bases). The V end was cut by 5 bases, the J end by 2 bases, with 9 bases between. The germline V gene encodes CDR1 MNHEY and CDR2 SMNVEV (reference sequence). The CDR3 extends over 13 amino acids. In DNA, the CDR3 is TGTGCCAGCAGTCTAGCGAGACAAGAGACCCAGTACTTC. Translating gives CASSLARQETQYF.

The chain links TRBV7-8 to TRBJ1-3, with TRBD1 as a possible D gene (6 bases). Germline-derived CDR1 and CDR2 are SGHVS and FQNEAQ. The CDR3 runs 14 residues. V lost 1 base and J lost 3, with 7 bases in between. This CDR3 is CASSLGTVGNTIYF. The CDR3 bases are TGTGCCAGCAGCTTAGGGACAGTTGGAAACACCATATATTTT.

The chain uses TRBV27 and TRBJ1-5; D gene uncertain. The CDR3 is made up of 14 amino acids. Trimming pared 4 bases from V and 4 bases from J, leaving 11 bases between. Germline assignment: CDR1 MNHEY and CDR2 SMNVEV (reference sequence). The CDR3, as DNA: TGTGCCAGCAGTTCACGGACGGAAAATCAGCCCCAGCATTTT. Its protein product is CASSSRTENQPQHF.

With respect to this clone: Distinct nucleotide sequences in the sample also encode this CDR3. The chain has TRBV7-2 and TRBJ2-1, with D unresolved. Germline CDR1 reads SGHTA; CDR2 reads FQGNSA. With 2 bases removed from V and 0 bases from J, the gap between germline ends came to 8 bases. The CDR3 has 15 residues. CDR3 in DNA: TGTGCCAGCAGCTTATCAGGTGGCTCCTACAATGAGCAGTTCTTC. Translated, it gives CASSLSGGSYNEQFF.

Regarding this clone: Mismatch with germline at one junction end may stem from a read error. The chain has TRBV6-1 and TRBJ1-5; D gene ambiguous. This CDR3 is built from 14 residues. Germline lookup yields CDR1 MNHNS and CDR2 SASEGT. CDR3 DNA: TGTGCCATCAGTCCCCGGGATAGCAATCAGCCCCAGCATTTT. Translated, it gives CAISPRDSNQPQHF.

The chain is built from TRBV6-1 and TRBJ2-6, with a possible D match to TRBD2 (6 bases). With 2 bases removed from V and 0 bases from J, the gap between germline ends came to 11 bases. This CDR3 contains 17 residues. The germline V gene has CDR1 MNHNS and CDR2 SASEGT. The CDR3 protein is CASSERRAFSGANVLTF. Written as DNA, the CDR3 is TGTGCCAGCAGTGAAAGGAGGGCATTCTCTGGGGCCAACGTCCTGACTTTC.

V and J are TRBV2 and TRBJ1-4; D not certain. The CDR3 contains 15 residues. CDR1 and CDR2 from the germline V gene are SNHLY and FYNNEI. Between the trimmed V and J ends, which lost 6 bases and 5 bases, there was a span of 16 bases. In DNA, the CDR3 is TGTGCCAGCAGCGAGGACGCACCGGTAAATGAAAAACTGTTTTTT. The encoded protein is CASSEDAPVNEKLFF.